The 21 T cell receptor beta chains below come from one sample, sequenced in a study of T cell responses to AZD1222 COVID-19 vaccine. Data came from immunoSEQ multiplex PCR; TCRdb stores just in-frame clones and leaves some out. The table has 90,000 to 150,000 clones, around 85% seen once. Sequences were derived from peripheral blood, sampled on day 0 of AZD1222 vaccination. Every receptor here comes from an adult in good health.

This clone was recorded a few times. J is TRBJ1-1 and V is TRBV12-3 or TRBV12-4; D is perhaps TRBD1 (6 bases). The CDR3 length is 13 residues. With 3 bases removed from V and 4 bases from J, the gap between germline ends came to 9 bases. The CDR3 DNA reads as TGTGCCAGCAGTTTGGGGGGGCCCACTGAAGCTTTCTTT. This translates into CASSLGGPTEAFF.

The chain carries TRBV5-4 and TRBJ1-2; D unresolved. The CDR3 has 13 residues. V dropped 3 bases and J dropped 9 bases, with 15 bases sitting between them. Germline V CDR1 and CDR2: SGHNT, YYREEE (reference sequence). This CDR3 reads CASSSPLAGSYTF. DNA of the CDR3: TGTGCCAGCAGCTCGCCCCTGGCCGGGAGCTACACCTTC.

The chain carries TRBV18 and TRBJ2-3; 7 nucleotides agree with TRBD2. V dropped 3 bases and J dropped 3; count of bases not matched to a gene: 21. Germline V CDR1 and CDR2: KGHSH, LQKENI. The CDR3 has 20 residues. The DNA of the CDR3 is TGTGCCAGCTCACCGTTTACTGGCCGAGCAATAGCGGGCGAGACAGATACGCAGTATTTT. It codes for CASSPFTGRAIAGETDTQYF.

The chain employs TRBV19 and TRBJ2-1; D is unresolved. V lost 3 bases, J lost 5 bases, and 17 bases lay in between. CDR1 and CDR2 from the germline V gene are LNHDA and SQIVND (reference sequence). The CDR3 contains 16 residues. This chain's CDR3 is CASSMLGIGPHNEQFF. Here the CDR3 DNA reads TGTGCCAGTAGTATGTTAGGGATAGGGCCACACAATGAGCAGTTCTTC.

The chain recombines TRBV24-1 with TRBJ1-5; the match to TRBD1 covers 10 bases. V was clipped by 3 bases and J by 7 bases; unmatched bases: 8. CDR3 length: 16 amino acids. The germline CDR1 and CDR2 sequences are KGHDR and SFDVKD. CDR3 DNA: TGTGCCACCAGTGATCCCGGGACAGGGGATAACCAGCCCCAGCATTTT. This gives the protein CATSDPGTGDNQPQHF.

This chain joins TRBV7-9 and TRBJ2-3; possibly TRBD2 for D (6 bases). In germline, CDR1 is SEHNR, CDR2 FQNEAQ (reference sequence). The germline V and J ends were trimmed by 8 bases and 6 bases, with 9 bases remaining between them. The CDR3 runs to 11 residues. CDR3 amino acids: CASGGLDTQYF. In DNA, the CDR3 is TGTGCCAGCGGGGGACTGGATACGCAGTATTTT.

This clone was recorded once. Germline and junction disagree at one end, which may indicate a read error. The chain combines TRBV2 with TRBJ2-5; no firm D call. CDR1 is SNHLY and CDR2 is FYNNEI in the germline V gene. There are 12 residues in the CDR3. The CDR3 protein is CASSEHSTVPNF. The CDR3 DNA reads TGTGCCAGCAGTGAACACTCGACTGTTCCGAACTTC.

This clone was recorded once. The rearrangement uses TRBV6-5 and TRBJ1-6, with 9 bases that match TRBD1. V was clipped by 5 bases and J by 10 bases; unmatched bases: 6. Germline-derived CDR1 and CDR2 are MNHEY and SVGAGI. The CDR3 spans 14 residues. The CDR3 DNA follows: TGTGCCAGCAGTCCCGGACAGGGGTACTCACCCCTCCACTTT. It specifies CASSPGQGYSPLHF.

The chain employs TRBV6-5 and TRBJ2-7; the match to TRBD2 covers 9 bases. The V gene end was trimmed by 6 bases and the J gene end by 5 bases; junction bases not matched to a gene: 8. This CDR3 comprises 14 residues. Germline CDR1 MNHEY, CDR2 SVGAGI. CDR3 region: CASSNPGLADEQYF. CDR3 nucleotide sequence: TGTGCCAGCAGCAACCCGGGACTAGCCGACGAGCAGTACTTC.

V is TRBV6-6 and J is TRBJ1-5; the D gene is possibly TRBD1 (5 bases). The CDR3 is 16 residues long. With 5 bases removed from V and 0 bases from J, the gap between germline ends came to 14 bases. In germline, CDR1 is MNHNY, CDR2 SVGAGI (reference sequence). In DNA form, the CDR3 reads TGTGCCAGCAGTACGGGGGGGGGATTTAGCAATCAGCCCCAGCATTTT. Translated, it gives CASSTGGGFSNQPQHF.

V usage is TRBV6-2 or TRBV6-3 and J usage is TRBJ2-7; 13 nucleotides line up with TRBD2. Per the germline V gene, CDR1 is MNHEY and CDR2 is SVGEGT. The J segment lost 3 bases and the V segment lost 4 bases, leaving 9 bases of the junction unmatched. The CDR3 is made up of 17 amino acids. CDR3: CASSSRTSGSLGYEQYF. The CDR3 DNA reads as TGTGCCAGCAGTTCCAGGACTAGCGGGAGTTTGGGCTACGAGCAGTACTTC.

This chain links TRBV5-4 with TRBJ1-3; unclear D gene. CDR1 and CDR2 from the germline V gene are SGHNT and YYREEE (reference sequence). CDR3 length: 13 amino acids. V dropped 6 bases and J dropped 5 bases, with 12 bases sitting between them. DNA for the CDR3: TGTGCCAGCAAGGTCGGAGGCCGAAACACCATATATTTT. Translating it yields CASKVGGRNTIYF. The whole variable domain, remainder taken from reference TRBV5-4 and TRBJ1-3, is ETGVTQSPTHLIKTRGQQVTLRCSSQSGHNTVSWYQQALGQGPQFIFQYYREEENGRGNFPPRFSGLQFPNYSSELNVNALELDDSALYLCASKVGGRNTIYFGEGSWLTVV.

The rearrangement uses TRBV29-1 and TRBJ2-1; 9 bases are shared with TRBD1. J gave up 4 bases and V 6 bases, and 10 bases lay outside the gene matches. The CDR3 consists of 15 residues. The germline V gene encodes CDR1 SQVTM and CDR2 ANQGSEA. CDR3 sequence: CSVPTNRGHYNEQFF. The CDR3 region has the DNA TGCAGCGTCCCCACGAACAGGGGGCATTACAATGAGCAGTTCTTC.

The J gene is TRBJ1-4, the V gene TRBV18; unclear D gene. Trimming shortened V by 0 bases and J by 8 bases, and 10 bases separated the two germline ends. CDR3 length equals 14 residues. Germline CDR1 and CDR2: KGHSH and LQKENI. CDR3 bases: TGTGCCAGCTCACCACCGGTCGGTCGAGAAAAACTGTTTTTT. Translated, it gives CASSPPVGREKLFF. The whole variable domain, filled in from reference TRBV18 and TRBJ1-4, reads NAGVMQNPRHLVRRRGQEARLRCSPMKGHSHVYWYRQLPEEGLKFMVYLQKENIIDESGMPKERFSAEFPKEGPSILRIQQVVRGDSAAYFCASSPPVGREKLFFGSGTQLSVL.

The chain links TRBV5-4 to TRBJ2-6, with D maybe TRBD2 (6 bases). V shed 10 bases and J shed 0 bases, with 17 bases lying between them. Germline lookup yields CDR1 SGHNT and CDR2 YYREEE (reference sequence). The CDR3 runs 16 residues. The CDR3 nucleotides read TGTGCCGTCGGGGAGGTTAGGGCCTCTGGGGCCAACGTCCTGACTTTC. Translation: CAVGEVRASGANVLTF.

This sequence joins TRBV12-5 and TRBJ2-1, with D uncertain. Germline CDR1 reads LGHNT; CDR2 reads FRNRAP. The CDR3 is made up of 12 amino acids. Trimming shortened V by 8 bases and J by 9 bases, and 14 bases separated the two germline ends. The chain's CDR3 is CASQILGGEQFF. The CDR3 region has the DNA TGTGCTAGTCAAATACTGGGCGGTGAGCAGTTCTTC.

The rearrangement joins TRBV6-4 to TRBJ2-3, with D possibly being TRBD1 (5 bases). The CDR3 has 16 amino acids. In germline, CDR1 is MRHNA, CDR2 SNTAGT. V was cut by 5 bases and J by 0 bases, with 15 bases left in between. CDR3 DNA: TGTGCCAGCAGTAACAGGTGTCTTAATAGCACAGATACGCAGTATTTT. This encodes CASSNRCLNSTDTQYF.

J is TRBJ2-1 and V is TRBV24-1; D unresolved. Germline CDR1 KGHDR, CDR2 SFDVKD. This CDR3 has 14 residues. Deletions cut 4 bases from V and 7 bases from J, with 13 bases between. The CDR3: CATSDATLGNEQFF. The CDR3 nucleotides are TGTGCCACCAGTGACGCTACTCTAGGGAATGAGCAGTTCTTC.

The chain combines TRBV5-5 with TRBJ2-1; D is unresolved. Germline V lookup: CDR1 SGHKS, CDR2 YYEKEE (reference sequence). There are 13 residues in the CDR3. V lost 2 bases and J lost 5, with 8 bases in between. The CDR3 DNA is TGTGCCAGCAGCTTACCGAAGAACAATGAGCAGTTCTTC. It specifies CASSLPKNNEQFF.

This clone was seen a few times. Additional DNA sequences in this sample encode the identical CDR3. This rearrangement joins TRBV5-1 to TRBJ2-5; unclear D gene. Trimming took 4 bases from V and 1 from J, leaving 2 bases between them. Germline V gene lookup returns CDR1 SGHRS and CDR2 YFSETQ. The CDR3 contains 11 residues. This CDR3 reads CASSAQETQYF. In DNA form, the CDR3 reads TGCGCCAGCAGCGCCCAAGAGACCCAGTACTTC.

This chain links TRBV29-1 with TRBJ2-6, with a tentative D call TRBD2 (5 bases). The CDR3 spans 16 residues. Between the trimmed V and J ends, which lost 7 bases and 0 bases, there was a span of 16 bases. Germline CDR1 is SQVTM and CDR2 is ANQGSEA. The CDR3 DNA reads TGCAGCGCCGAATTGGCGGGTAGCTCTGGGGCCAACGTCCTGACTTTC. Residues: CSAELAGSSGANVLTF.